This entry concerns a single T cell receptor beta chain. The data originate from a study of CD4 and CD8 cells across lung adenocarcinoma regions. Germline lookup yields CDR1 WSHSY and CDR2 SAAADI. V shed 2 bases and J 6 bases; nucleotides not matched to a gene: 6. The CDR3 totals 15 residues. Donors had localized lung adenocarcinoma, a non-small cell lung cancer. TCRdb ran MiXCR on the PCR reads and lists one entry per CDR3 protein. Of approximately 11,000 distinct CDR3 sequences detected, approximately 57% appear once; the ten largest clones hold less than 40%. V is TRBV10-2 and J is TRBJ2-1, with 8 bases lining up with TRBD1. This receptor was obtained from a female donor with lung adenocarcinoma. The CD4 and CD8 labels of this study may be unreliable. Sequencing was done on a sample of CD8+ T cells from the center of a lung tumor. CDR3: CASSEGTGGRNEQFF. The CDR3 DNA follows: TGCGCCAGCAGTGAGGGGACAGGCGGACGCAATGAGCAGTTCTTC.